This T cell receptor (beta chain) appears in the sequencing data of a study of PD-1 blockade in classical Hodgkin lymphoma. Study summary: With a 2-week interval, patients received intravenous nivolumab at 3 mg/kg.

A remark on this clone: Its antigen is unknown.

All patients experienced relapse after autologous stem cell transplantation, and brentuximab vedotin exposure was variable. The study's findings and limits: CD4+ but not CD8+ TCR diversity rose significantly by C4D1. Healthy donors reportedly exceeded newly diagnosed patients in baseline TCR diversity.

Clones were sequenced by immunoSEQ multiplex PCR, and TCRdb holds only the in-frame ones, with some missing. The data show approximately 17,000 clones, less than 80% seen once. Germline V CDR1 and CDR2: KGHSH, LQKENI. The CDR3 sequence is 15 residues long. Trimming pared 3 bases from V and 3 bases from J, leaving 15 bases between. The sample was peripheral blood mononuclear cells (PBMCs), taken before the second cycle of nivolumab. V is TRBV18 and J is TRBJ2-7; D gene unclear. The receptor comes from a human donor with classical Hodgkin lymphoma. The CDR3 region has the DNA TGTGCCAGCTCACCTGGGCAGGTTCGTCTCTACGAGCAGTACTTC. Translation: CASSPGQVRLYEQYF.